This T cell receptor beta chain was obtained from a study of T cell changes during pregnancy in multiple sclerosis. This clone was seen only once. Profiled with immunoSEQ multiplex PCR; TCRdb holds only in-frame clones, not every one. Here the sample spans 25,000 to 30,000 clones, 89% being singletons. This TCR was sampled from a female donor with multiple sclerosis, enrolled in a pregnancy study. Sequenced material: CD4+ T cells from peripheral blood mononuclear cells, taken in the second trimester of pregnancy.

This CDR3 is CASSQDTHYTEAFF. The CDR3 coding sequence is TGTGCCAGCAGTCAGGACACTCACTACACTGAAGCTTTCTTT. This chain links TRBV6-6 with TRBJ1-1; D is perhaps TRBD1 (5 bases). This CDR3 spans 14 amino acids. Trimming took off 5 bases at V and 3 bases at J, with 13 bases between the two ends. Germline V gene lookup returns CDR1 MNHNY and CDR2 SVGAGI (reference sequence).